This is a list of T cell receptor beta chains from one sample in a study of blood T cell repertoires in COVID-19. Data came from immunoSEQ multiplex PCR; TCRdb stores just in-frame clones and leaves some out. Of 200,000 or so clones listed, approximately 88% are singletons. The sequencing sample was made of peripheral blood. These receptors were collected from a man aged 55 to 70 who had recovered from COVID-19. CDR3s leave out the opening cysteine and the closing phenylalanine or tryptophan. Expanded clones get a size class; other rows say once, few or many, or leave the size out.

v_gene | abundance | CDR3aa
TRBV3-1/TRBV3-2 | - | ASSQEAGGPHEQY
TRBV19 | - | ASSSSGRRNTGELF
TRBV11-2 | - | ASSLEGTGGTMQPQH
TRBV11-2 | - | ASSFASGGPGTQY
TRBV15 | - | ATSRDRGRELFNEQF
TRBV19 | - | ASRSTGTSPIGELF
TRBV14 | - | ASSQGTGTGDYGYT
TRBV4-1 | - | ASSHGPAGGQETQY
TRBV11-2 | - | ASSARGTYGYT
TRBV6-2/TRBV6-3 | - | ASSYQERVGNTQY
TRBV27 | - | ASSKKQGPYEQY
TRBV5-1 | few | ASSFSTGTNEQF
TRBV28 | - | ASQPQRGQYGYT
TRBV10-3 | - | AIKRADAYEQY
TRBV30 | - | AWGRESTDTQY
TRBV20-1 | - | SARASYGYT
TRBV5-1 | few | ASSFLAGGTGELF
TRBV19 | - | ASTPTGVVGGYT
TRBV19 | - | ASTQTHYGYT
TRBV11-2 | - | ASSGRGGLRYNEQF
TRBV10-3 | - | AISGTASNYGYT
TRBV24-1 | once | ATSGPGGTDTQY
TRBV18 | - | ASSLQGVGANVLT
TRBV6-2/TRBV6-3 | - | ASSYNTLNRGGEQY
TRBV3-1/TRBV3-2 | few | ASSPTGGFLGKLF
TRBV15 | - | ATSRGSGARTDTQY
TRBV18 | - | ASSRREHEQF
TRBV7-7 | - | ASSLAGGETQY
TRBV19 | - | ASSNAGVSDYEQY
TRBV19 | - | ASSIGGRQETQY
TRBV28 | once | ASVNRDRGRSEQY
TRBV15 | - | ATSRQTGTASTDTQY
TRBV7-2 | - | ASSSDRFDAYEQY
TRBV28 | - | ASSLPTPGTQY
TRBV9 | - | ASSVGIFGEQY
TRBV3-1/TRBV3-2 | - | ASSQDRKGLAVYQETQY
TRBV2 | - | ASNVREAQWQY
TRBV21-1 | - | ASSKRTGENQPQH
TRBV18 | - | ASSLILDRGEQY
TRBV5-1 | - | ASSSEAPDEAF
TRBV5-1 | - | ASSRGSSYEQY
TRBV24-1 | - | ATSDQSEAPYNEQF
TRBV5-1 | - | ASSSGQGPGEQY
TRBV6-7 | once | ASGSARGVIGSNQPQH
TRBV28 | - | ASSLGNQPQH
TRBV6-2/TRBV6-3 | - | ASSYYGTGTGELF